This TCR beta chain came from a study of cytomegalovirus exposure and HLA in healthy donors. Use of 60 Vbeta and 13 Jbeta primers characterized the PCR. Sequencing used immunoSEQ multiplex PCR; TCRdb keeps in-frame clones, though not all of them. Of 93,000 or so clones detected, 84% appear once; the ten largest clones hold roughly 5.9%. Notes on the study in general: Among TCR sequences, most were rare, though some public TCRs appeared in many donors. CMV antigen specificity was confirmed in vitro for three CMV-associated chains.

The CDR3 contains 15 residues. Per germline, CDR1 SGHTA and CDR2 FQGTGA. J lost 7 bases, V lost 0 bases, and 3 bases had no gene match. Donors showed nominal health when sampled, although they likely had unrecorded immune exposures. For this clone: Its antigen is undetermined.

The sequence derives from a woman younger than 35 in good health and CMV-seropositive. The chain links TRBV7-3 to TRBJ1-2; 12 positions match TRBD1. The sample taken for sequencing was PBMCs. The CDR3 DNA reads TGTGCCAGCAGCTTAACGGGACAGGGGGCCGGTGGCTACACCTTC. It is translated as CASSLTGQGAGGYTF.